The 15 T cell receptor beta chains below come from one sample, sequenced in a study of cytomegalovirus exposure and HLA in healthy donors. Vbeta (60) and Jbeta (13) primers were used in the PCR. Repertoires were generated with immunoSEQ multiplex PCR, while TCRdb's copy carries only in-frame clones and drops some. The sample has about 140,000 clones, 80% seen once. Specimen: PBMCs. These receptors all stem from a female donor in good health and CMV-seronegative.

The chain is built from TRBV4-1 and TRBJ2-7, with 10 positions matching TRBD2. Germline CDR1 reads MGHRA; CDR2 reads YSYEKL. CDR3 length: 16 amino acids. Trimming at V came to 0 bases and at J to 4 bases, leaving 6 bases not matched to a gene. CDR3 protein: CASSQEVAGGSYEQYF. CDR3 in DNA: TGCGCCAGCAGCCAAGAGGTAGCGGGAGGATCATACGAGCAGTACTTC.

The chain uses TRBV14 and TRBJ1-4; D might be TRBD1 (6 bases). Trimming stripped 0 bases from V and 7 bases from J, with 15 bases between. In germline, CDR1 is SGHDN, CDR2 FVKESK. The CDR3 runs 16 residues. The chain's CDR3 is CASSQDLPGAGEKLFF. For the CDR3, the DNA is TGTGCCAGCAGCCAAGATCTCCCAGGGGCGGGTGAAAAACTGTTTTTT. Using reference TRBV14 and TRBJ1-4 for the parts outside the CDR3, the full variable domain is EAGVTQFPSHSVIEKGQTVTLRCDPISGHDNLYWYRRVMGKEIKFLLHFVKESKQDESGMPNNRFLAERTGGTYSTLKVQPAELEDSGVYFCASSQDLPGAGEKLFFGSGTQLSVL.

This CDR3 reads CASSSPWGVNTEAFF. The CDR3 DNA follows: TGTGCCAGCAGCTCCCCTTGGGGGGTGAACACTGAAGCTTTCTTT. The chain joins TRBV7-2 to TRBJ1-1, with TRBD1 as a possible D gene (5 bases). With 4 bases removed from V and 0 bases from J, the gap between germline ends came to 12 bases. CDR1 and CDR2 (germline): SGHTA, FQGNSA. This CDR3 comprises 15 residues.

The V gene is TRBV15, the J gene TRBJ2-1, with a possible D match to TRBD2 (6 bases). CDR1 is LNHNV and CDR2 is YYDKDF in the germline V gene (reference sequence). This CDR3 has 15 residues. V lost 4 bases, J lost 5 bases, and 15 bases lay in between. The DNA for the CDR3 is TGTGCCACCAGCACCGGGGGAGGCTCGGACAATGAGCAGTTCTTC. Its translation: CATSTGGGSDNEQFF.

The V call is TRBV6-5, the J call TRBJ1-4; the D is unclear. Germline lookup yields CDR1 MNHEY and CDR2 SVGAGI. Trimming pared 8 bases from V and 4 bases from J, leaving 11 bases between. The CDR3 spans 13 residues. The CDR3 region is CASSRGVNEKLFF. In DNA, the CDR3 is TGTGCCAGCTCCCGTGGAGTTAATGAAAAACTGTTTTTT.

The genes are TRBV5-1 and TRBJ2-1; the D is unclear. The V end was cut by 4 bases, the J end by 5 bases, with 16 bases between. The CDR3 totals 15 residues. CDR1 and CDR2 (germline): SGHRS, YFSETQ. The CDR3: CASSITVPPDNEQFF. In nucleotides, the CDR3 is TGCGCCAGCAGCATCACAGTACCTCCGGACAATGAGCAGTTCTTC.

The rearrangement uses TRBV18 and TRBJ2-3, with 8 bases that match TRBD1. Trimming removed 5 bases from V and 3 bases from J; junction bases left unmatched: 4. CDR1 and CDR2 (germline): KGHSH, LQKENI. This CDR3 spans 14 amino acids. CDR3 loop: CASSSTGGTDTQYF. The CDR3 DNA follows: TGTGCCAGCTCATCCACAGGGGGTACAGATACGCAGTATTTT.

The chain is built from TRBV28 and TRBJ1-1; 7 bases line up with TRBD1. Germline trimming cut 2 bases from V and 5 bases from J; bases unmatched to any gene: 2. The germline CDR1 and CDR2 sequences are MDHEN and SYDVKM. The CDR3 is 13 amino acids. As DNA, the CDR3 is TGTGCCAGCAGTTTAGAGGGGGCGACTGAAGCTTTCTTT. Amino acid sequence: CASSLEGATEAFF. The complete variable domain, with remaining parts taken from reference TRBV28 and TRBJ1-1, reads DVKVTQSSRYLVKRTGEKVFLECVQDMDHENMFWYRQDPGLGLRLIYFSYDVKMKEKGDIPEGYSVSREKKERFSLILESASTNQTSMYLCASSLEGATEAFFGQGTRLTVV.

The gene calls are TRBV5-6 and TRBJ1-5, with D perhaps TRBD1 (5 bases). This CDR3 is 13 amino acids long. The germline CDR1 and CDR2 sequences are SGHDT and YYEEEE. The V end lost 4 bases, the J end lost 7 bases, and 12 bases lay between the germline ends. For the CDR3, the DNA is TGTGCCAGCAGCCAGCGGGGGAGGCAGCCCCAGCATTTT. This gives the protein CASSQRGRQPQHF.

V usage is TRBV5-1 and J usage is TRBJ2-1, with TRBD2 matching over 8 bases. The CDR3 is 14 amino acids. Germline values: CDR1 SGHRS, CDR2 YFSETQ. Trimming at V came to 4 bases and at J to 3 bases, leaving 3 bases not matched to a gene. CDR3 nucleotides: TGCGCCAGCAGCACTAGCGGAGGCTACAATGAGCAGTTCTTC. It specifies CASSTSGGYNEQFF.

This chain joins TRBV2 and TRBJ1-5; D call uncertain. Germline loops: CDR1 SNHLY, CDR2 FYNNEI. CDR3 size: 15 residues. V was pared by 3 bases and J by 1 base, with 10 bases between. CDR3 loop: CASSDQSASNQPQHF. CDR3 in DNA: TGTGCCAGCAGTGACCAAAGTGCGAGCAATCAGCCCCAGCATTTT.

The V call is TRBV28, the J call TRBJ2-6, with 8 positions matching TRBD1. The CDR3 runs to 18 residues. The J segment lost 0 bases and the V segment lost 5 bases, leaving 9 bases of the junction unmatched. Germline CDR1 reads MDHEN; CDR2 reads SYDVKM. The CDR3 spells CASSRGQAILSGANVLTF. DNA for the CDR3: TGTGCCAGCAGTCGGGGACAGGCGATACTCTCTGGGGCCAACGTCCTGACTTTC.

CDR3 bases: TGTGCCAGCAGTGCAGGGTATTACGAGCAGTACTTC. It codes for CASSAGYYEQYF. This chain joins TRBV6-1 and TRBJ2-7; D might be TRBD1 (5 bases). The length of the CDR3 is 12 residues. The ends were cut back, 4 bases at V and 4 bases at J, with 8 bases in the middle. The germline gives CDR1 MNHNS, CDR2 SASEGT.

J is TRBJ2-7 and V is TRBV4-1, with 9 bases aligning to TRBD1. The germline gives CDR1 MGHRA, CDR2 YSYEKL. This CDR3 spans 15 amino acids. V was pared by 4 bases and J by 5 bases, with 9 bases of the junction left unmatched. CDR3 DNA: TGCGCCAGCAGCCTTTTACCGGGACAGGGTCACGAGCAGTACTTC. Translated: CASSLLPGQGHEQYF.

The chain couples TRBV2 to TRBJ2-7, with TRBD1 identical over 7 bases. The CDR3 runs to 14 residues. The V and J ends lost 6 bases and 2 bases, in that order; junction bases with no gene match: 7. Per germline, CDR1 SNHLY and CDR2 FYNNEI. The CDR3 region is CASRKYDRAYEQYF. In DNA form, the CDR3 reads TGTGCCAGCAGGAAATACGACAGGGCCTACGAGCAGTACTTC.